The source of this TCR beta chain is a study of T cell responses to AZD1222 COVID-19 vaccine. Study-wide findings and caveats: White British people made up most donors, females outnumbered males, and clonal diversity was possibly underestimated. Repertoire samples came only from after the peak T cell response.

For this clone: What it binds is not known.

Repertoires were generated with immunoSEQ multiplex PCR, while TCRdb's copy carries only in-frame clones and drops some. The sample has roughly 40,000 clones; 88% are singletons. The CDR3 consists of 14 residues. The germline V gene has CDR1 LGHDT and CDR2 YNNKEL (reference sequence). Trimming cost V 1 base and J 3 bases, with 10 bases left between them. This clonotype originated in an adult who received the MenACWY meningococcal vaccine as a control. The sequences come from peripheral blood, collected 28 days after the second dose of the MenACWY control vaccine. The chain recombines TRBV3-1 (or the pseudogene TRBV3-2) with TRBJ2-7, with no clear D. The CDR3: CASSQGFFGYEQYF. CDR3 DNA sequence: TGTGCCAGCAGCCAAGGATTTTTCGGCTACGAGCAGTACTTC.